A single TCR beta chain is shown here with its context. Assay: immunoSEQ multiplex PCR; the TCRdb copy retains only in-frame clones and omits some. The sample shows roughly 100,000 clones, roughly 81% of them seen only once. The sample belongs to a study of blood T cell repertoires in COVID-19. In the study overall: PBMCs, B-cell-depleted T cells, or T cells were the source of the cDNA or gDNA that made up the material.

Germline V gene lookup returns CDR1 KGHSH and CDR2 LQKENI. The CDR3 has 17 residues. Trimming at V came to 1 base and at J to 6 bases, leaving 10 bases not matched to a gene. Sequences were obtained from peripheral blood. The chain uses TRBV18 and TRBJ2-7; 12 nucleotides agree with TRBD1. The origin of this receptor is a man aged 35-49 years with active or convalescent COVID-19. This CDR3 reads CASSPLGQGARTVEQYF. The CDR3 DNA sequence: TGTGCCAGCTCACCACTGGGACAGGGGGCGCGGACCGTCGAGCAGTACTTC.